The 20 T cell receptor beta chains below come from one sample, sequenced in a study of blood T cell repertoires in COVID-19. Assay: immunoSEQ multiplex PCR; the TCRdb copy retains only in-frame clones and omits some. The table includes some 230,000 clones, approximately 84% detected once. Sample: peripheral blood. The receptors come from a man in his forties with acute or convalescent COVID-19.

This rearrangement joins TRBV29-1 to TRBJ1-2; 7 nucleotides match TRBD1. The CDR3 extends over 11 amino acids. V shed 7 bases, J shed 6 bases, and the junction held 5 bases outside the gene matches. Germline CDR1 SQVTM, CDR2 ANQGSEA. DNA of the CDR3: TGCAGCGGCGTCACAGGGGATGGCTACACCTTC. It specifies CSGVTGDGYTF. Full variable domain (remainder filled in from reference TRBV29-1 and TRBJ1-2): SAVISQKPSRDICQRGTSLTIQCQVDSQVTMMFWYRQQPGQSLTLIATANQGSEATYESGFVIDKFPISRPNLTFSTLTVSNMSPEDSSIYLCSGVTGDGYTFGSGTRLTVV.

Only a few counts were recorded for this clone. The J gene is TRBJ2-7, the V gene TRBV19; 9 bases map to TRBD1. This CDR3 has 16 amino acids. The ends lost 5 bases at V and 3 bases at J; junction bases unmatched: 11. Germline assignment: CDR1 LNHDA and CDR2 SQIVND (reference sequence). The CDR3 spells CASSEGQGSLSYEQYF. The CDR3 DNA is TGTGCCAGTAGTGAGGGACAGGGAAGTTTAAGCTACGAGCAGTACTTC.

The chain combines TRBV11-3 with TRBJ1-1, with D hard to call. This CDR3 has 14 residues. V lost 1 base and J lost 5, with 11 bases in between. Germline V gene sequence: CDR1 SGHNT, CDR2 YENEEA. CDR3 DNA sequence: TGTGCCAGCAGCTTAGTTACGGCGGTTACTGAAGCTTTCTTT. This translates into CASSLVTAVTEAFF. The whole variable domain, filled in from reference TRBV11-3 and TRBJ1-1, reads EAGVVQSPRYKIIEKKQPVAFWCNPISGHNTLYWYLQNLGQGPELLIRYENEEAVDDSQLPKDRFSAERLKGVDSTLKIQPAELGDSAVYLCASSLVTAVTEAFFGQGTRLTVV.

The chain couples TRBV19 to TRBJ1-6; possible D gene TRBD1, 6 bases. CDR1 is LNHDA and CDR2 is SQIVND in the germline V gene (reference sequence). V lost 6 bases, J lost 5 bases, and 8 bases lay in between. CDR3 length: 13 residues. The CDR3 nucleotides are TGTGCCAGTAGGGGACAAAATAATTCACCCCTCCACTTT. Its translation: CASRGQNNSPLHF.

This chain joins TRBV6-6 and TRBJ1-2, with 7 positions matching TRBD1. CDR3 length: 14 amino acids. The germline V gene encodes CDR1 MNHNY and CDR2 SVGAGI (reference sequence). V gave up 1 base and J gave up 6 bases; unmatched junction bases: 5. The CDR3 coding sequence is TGTGCCAGCAGTTACTACAGGGGCGGTGATGGCTACACCTTC. Protein product: CASSYYRGGDGYTF.

The chain couples TRBV28 to TRBJ1-1, with D tentatively TRBD1 (6 bases). V gave up 6 bases and J gave up 4 bases, with 15 bases separating them. The CDR3 length is 14 residues. Germline assignment: CDR1 MDHEN and CDR2 SYDVKM. CDR3 sequence: CASSPTGHLTEAFF. The CDR3 DNA reads TGTGCCAGCAGCCCGACAGGACATCTCACTGAAGCTTTCTTT.

The gene calls are TRBV6-6 and TRBJ1-6, with TRBD1 matching 9 bases. V was pared by 5 bases and J by 10 bases, with 15 bases of the junction left unmatched. This CDR3 has 17 residues. The germline CDR1 and CDR2 sequences are MNHNY and SVGAGI (reference sequence). In nucleotides, the CDR3 is TGTGCCAGCAGTCAAAAATCGGGACAGGGTGGAATGTCACCCCTCCACTTT. This sequence encodes CASSQKSGQGGMSPLHF.

This chain links TRBV30 with TRBJ2-7; 8 nucleotides agree with TRBD1. Losses at the gene ends were 0 bases for V and 4 bases for J; bases not matched to a gene: 8. Germline assignment: CDR1 GTSNPN and CDR2 SVGIG (reference sequence). The CDR3 extends over 15 amino acids. The CDR3 region is CAWSVPGGIPYEQYF. Written as DNA, the CDR3 is TGTGCCTGGAGTGTACCAGGGGGCATTCCTTACGAGCAGTACTTC.

J is TRBJ1-4 and V is TRBV5-1; possibly TRBD1 for D (5 bases). The CDR3 spans 15 residues. The V and J ends lost 4 bases and 4 bases respectively, with 14 bases between them. Germline V lookup: CDR1 SGHRS, CDR2 YFSETQ. The CDR3 nucleotides are TGCGCCAGCAGCCTCGAGGGACTCTATAATGAAAAACTGTTTTTT. It yields the protein CASSLEGLYNEKLFF.

The chain combines TRBV6-5 with TRBJ2-5; D may be TRBD2 (5 bases). CDR1 and CDR2 (germline): MNHEY, SVGAGI. This CDR3 has 15 residues. V lost 5 bases and J lost 1, with 14 bases in between. CDR3 sequence: CASSPYGVSQETQYF. The DNA of the CDR3 is TGTGCCAGCAGTCCTTACGGGGTGTCCCAAGAGACCCAGTACTTC.

This clone was detected only once. CDR3 nucleotides: TGTGCCAGCAGCGTAGCAGGGGGGATCTATGGCTACACCTTC. It codes for CASSVAGGIYGYTF. The gene calls are TRBV9 and TRBJ1-2; 7 bases map to TRBD1. Unmatched junction bases numbered 3, after V lost 0 bases and J lost 4 bases. This CDR3 region has 14 residues. Germline-derived CDR1 and CDR2 are SGDLS and YYNGEE.

The chain combines TRBV7-3 with TRBJ2-5; 8 nucleotides align to TRBD2. This CDR3 has 14 residues. Germline V gene data show CDR1 as SGHTA and CDR2 as FQGTGA. J was trimmed by 5 bases and V by 5 bases; bases with no gene match: 7. CDR3 protein: CASSPGGPWETQYF. As DNA, the CDR3 is TGTGCCAGCAGCCCGGGGGGGCCGTGGGAGACCCAGTACTTC.

The chain has TRBV5-1 and TRBJ1-4; the match to TRBD1 covers 9 bases. Trimming took 6 bases from V and 8 from J; bases not matched to a gene: 20. CDR1 and CDR2 from the germline V gene are SGHRS and YFSETQ. The CDR3 is 18 amino acids. The CDR3 here is CASTKGYFAQGAWEKLFF. As DNA, the CDR3 is TGCGCCAGCACAAAAGGATATTTCGCACAGGGGGCGTGGGAAAAACTGTTTTTT. The full variable domain, rest sourced from reference TRBV5-1 and TRBJ1-4, is KAGVTQTPRYLIKTRGQQVTLSCSPISGHRSVSWYQQTPGQGLQFLFEYFSETQRNKGNFPGRFSGRQFSNSRSEMNVSTLELGDSALYLCASTKGYFAQGAWEKLFFGSGTQLSVL.

This chain uses TRBV11-3 with TRBJ2-5, with 10 positions matching TRBD1. The CDR3 length is 14 residues. CDR1 is SGHNT and CDR2 is YENEEA in the germline V gene. J lost 3 bases, V lost 5 bases, and 3 bases had no gene match. CDR3 sequence (DNA): TGTGCCAGCAGCGTGGGACAGGGGAAAGAGACCCAGTACTTC. This encodes CASSVGQGKETQYF.

The chain carries TRBV6-5 and TRBJ2-1; 10 nucleotides match TRBD1. The CDR3 contains 13 residues. Germline lookup yields CDR1 MNHEY and CDR2 SVGAGI. V lost 8 bases to trimming and J lost 9 bases; unmatched junction nucleotides: 7. The CDR3 DNA is TGTGCCAGCTCCCGGACAGGGGGATTTGAGCAGTTCTTC. This codes for CASSRTGGFEQFF.

The chain combines TRBV7-6 with TRBJ2-1; D gene ambiguous. Trimming removed 6 bases from V and 4 bases from J, with 16 bases in between. The CDR3 loop spans 15 amino acids. CDR1 SGHVS and CDR2 FNYEAQ come from the germline V gene. The CDR3 here is CASSLRQGTYNEQFF. In DNA, the CDR3 is TGTGCCAGCAGTCTACGACAAGGCACATACAATGAGCAGTTCTTC.

The chain links TRBV11-3 to TRBJ2-1; 11 nucleotides align to TRBD1. CDR3 length equals 16 residues. V shed 4 bases and J 7 bases; nucleotides not matched to a gene: 9. CDR1 is SGHNT and CDR2 is YENEEA in the germline V gene. The CDR3 region has the DNA TGTGCCAGCAGCTCCGAAGGGACAGGGGGACGTAATGAGCAGTTCTTC. It is translated as CASSSEGTGGRNEQFF.

The chain carries TRBV19 and TRBJ1-2; D unclear. Germline CDR1 and CDR2: LNHDA and SQIVND (reference sequence). This CDR3 has 13 amino acids. Trimming stripped 5 bases from V and 8 bases from J, with 15 bases between. The CDR3 protein is CASSFGLLAGYTF. DNA of the CDR3: TGTGCCAGTAGTTTCGGCCTTCTAGCCGGCTACACCTTC.

The chain employs TRBV30 and TRBJ1-2, with D hard to call. Trimming shortened V by 2 bases and J by 0 bases, and 10 bases separated the two germline ends. The CDR3 has 14 residues. CDR1 and CDR2 from the germline V gene are GTSNPN and SVGIG (reference sequence). CDR3 sequence: CAWSTGNTNYGYTF. The CDR3 DNA is TGTGCCTGGAGTACGGGGAACACTAACTATGGCTACACCTTC.

The chain has TRBV27 and TRBJ1-2; TRBD1 is a possible D gene (6 bases). Trimming took off 4 bases at V and 6 bases at J, with 21 bases between the two ends. The V gene's germline CDR1 is MNHEY and CDR2 SMNVEV (reference sequence). The CDR3 runs to 16 residues. CDR3 residues: CASSSSPLTGWNGYTF. DNA for the CDR3: TGTGCCAGCAGTTCGTCCCCTTTGACAGGTTGGAATGGCTACACCTTC.